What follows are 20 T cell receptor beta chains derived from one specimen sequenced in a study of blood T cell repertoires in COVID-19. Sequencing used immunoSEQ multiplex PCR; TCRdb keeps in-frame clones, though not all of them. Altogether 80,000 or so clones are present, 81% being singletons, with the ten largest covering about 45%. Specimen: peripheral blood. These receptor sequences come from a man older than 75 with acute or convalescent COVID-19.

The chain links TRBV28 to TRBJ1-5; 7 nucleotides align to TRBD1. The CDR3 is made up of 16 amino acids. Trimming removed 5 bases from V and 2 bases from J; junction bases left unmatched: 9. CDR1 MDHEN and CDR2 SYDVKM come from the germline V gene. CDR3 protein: CASSPKPGGRNQPQHF. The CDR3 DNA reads TGTGCCAGCAGTCCAAAACCAGGGGGGCGCAATCAGCCCCAGCATTTT.

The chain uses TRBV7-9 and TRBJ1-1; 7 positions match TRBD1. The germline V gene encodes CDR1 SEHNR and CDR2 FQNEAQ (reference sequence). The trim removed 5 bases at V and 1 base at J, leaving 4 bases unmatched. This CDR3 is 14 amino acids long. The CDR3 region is CASSLGQRNTEAFF. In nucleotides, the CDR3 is TGTGCCAGCAGCCTGGGACAGCGGAACACTGAAGCTTTCTTT. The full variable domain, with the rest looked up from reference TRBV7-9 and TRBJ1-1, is DTGVSQNPRHKITKRGQNVTFRCDPISEHNRLYWYRQTLGQGPEFLTYFQNEAQLEKSRLLSDRFSAERPKGSFSTLEIQRTEQGDSAMYLCASSLGQRNTEAFFGQGTRLTVV.

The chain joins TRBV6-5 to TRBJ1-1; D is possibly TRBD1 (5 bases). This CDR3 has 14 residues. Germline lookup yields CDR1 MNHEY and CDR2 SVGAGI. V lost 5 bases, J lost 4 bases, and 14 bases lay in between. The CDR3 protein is CASSKGLQGTEAFF. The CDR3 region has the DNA TGTGCCAGCAGTAAGGGGCTTCAGGGCACTGAAGCTTTCTTT.

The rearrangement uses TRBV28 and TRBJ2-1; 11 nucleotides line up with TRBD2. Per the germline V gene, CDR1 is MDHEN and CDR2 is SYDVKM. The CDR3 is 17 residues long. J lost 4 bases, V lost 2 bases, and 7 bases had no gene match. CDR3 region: CASSLASGRPHYNEQFF. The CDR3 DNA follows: TGTGCCAGCAGTTTAGCTAGCGGGAGGCCACATTACAATGAGCAGTTCTTC.

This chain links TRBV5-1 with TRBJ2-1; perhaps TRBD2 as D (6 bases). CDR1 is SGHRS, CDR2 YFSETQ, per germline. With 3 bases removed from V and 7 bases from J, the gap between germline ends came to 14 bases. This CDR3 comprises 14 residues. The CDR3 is CASSYDGSFNEQFF. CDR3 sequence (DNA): TGCGCCAGCAGCTACGACGGGAGCTTTAATGAGCAGTTCTTC.

The CDR3 nucleotides are TGTGCCAGTTCGACAGGACCCGGCTCCTACAATGAGCAGTTCTTC. Amino acids: CASSTGPGSYNEQFF. The chain joins TRBV19 to TRBJ2-1; maybe TRBD1 (6 bases). The germline gives CDR1 LNHDA, CDR2 SQIVND (reference sequence). The CDR3 length is 15 residues. V lost 8 bases and J 0 bases, leaving 14 bases between the germline ends.

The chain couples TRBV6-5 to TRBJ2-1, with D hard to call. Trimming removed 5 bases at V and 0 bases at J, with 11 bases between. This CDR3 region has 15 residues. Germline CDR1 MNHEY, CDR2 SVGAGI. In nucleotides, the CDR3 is TGTGCCAGCAGTCTTACACCTAGCTCCTACAATGAGCAGTTCTTC. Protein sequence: CASSLTPSSYNEQFF.

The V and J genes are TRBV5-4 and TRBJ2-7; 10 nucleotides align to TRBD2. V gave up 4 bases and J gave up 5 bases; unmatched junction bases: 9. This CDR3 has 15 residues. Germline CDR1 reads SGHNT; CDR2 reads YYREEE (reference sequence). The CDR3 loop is CASSRGLAETNEQYF. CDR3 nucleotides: TGTGCCAGCAGCCGAGGACTAGCGGAAACCAACGAGCAGTACTTC.

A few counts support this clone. CDR3 region: CAIIPTAMNTEAFF. In DNA, the CDR3 is TGTGCCATCATCCCGACAGCAATGAACACTGAAGCTTTCTTT. This chain joins TRBV10-3 and TRBJ1-1; possible D gene TRBD1, 5 bases. The CDR3 is made up of 14 amino acids. Germline V gene data show CDR1 as ENHRY and CDR2 as SYGVKD. Trimming stripped 7 bases from V and 0 bases from J, with 12 bases between.

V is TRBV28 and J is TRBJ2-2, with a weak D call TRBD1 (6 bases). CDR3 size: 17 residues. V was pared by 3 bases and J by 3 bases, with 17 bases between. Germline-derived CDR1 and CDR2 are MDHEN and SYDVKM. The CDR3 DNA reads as TGTGCCAGCAGTTTCGGAGTTGGACAGACATACACCGGGGAGCTGTTTTTT. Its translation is CASSFGVGQTYTGELFF. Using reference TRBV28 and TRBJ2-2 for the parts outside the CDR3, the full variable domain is DVKVTQSSRYLVKRTGEKVFLECVQDMDHENMFWYRQDPGLGLRLIYFSYDVKMKEKGDIPEGYSVSREKKERFSLILESASTNQTSMYLCASSFGVGQTYTGELFFGEGSRLTVL.

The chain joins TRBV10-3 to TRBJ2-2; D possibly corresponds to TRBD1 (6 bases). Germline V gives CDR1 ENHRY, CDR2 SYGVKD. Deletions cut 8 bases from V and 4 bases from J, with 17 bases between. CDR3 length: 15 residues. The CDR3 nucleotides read TGTGCCATCGGGGACCACAGGGAAGGCACCGGGGAGCTGTTTTTT. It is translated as CAIGDHREGTGELFF.

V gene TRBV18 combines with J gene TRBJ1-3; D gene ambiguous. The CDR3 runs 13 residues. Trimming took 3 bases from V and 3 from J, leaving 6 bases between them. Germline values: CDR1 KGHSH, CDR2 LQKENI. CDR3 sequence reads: CASSPGLGNTIYF. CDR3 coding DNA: TGTGCCAGCTCACCGGGCCTTGGAAACACCATATATTTT.

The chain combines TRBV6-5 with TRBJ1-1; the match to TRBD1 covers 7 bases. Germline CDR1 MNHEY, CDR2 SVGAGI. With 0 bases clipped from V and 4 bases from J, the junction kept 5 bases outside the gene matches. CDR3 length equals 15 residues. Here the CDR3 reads CASSYSTGIGTEAFF. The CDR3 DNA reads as TGTGCCAGCAGTTACTCGACAGGGATCGGCACTGAAGCTTTCTTT.

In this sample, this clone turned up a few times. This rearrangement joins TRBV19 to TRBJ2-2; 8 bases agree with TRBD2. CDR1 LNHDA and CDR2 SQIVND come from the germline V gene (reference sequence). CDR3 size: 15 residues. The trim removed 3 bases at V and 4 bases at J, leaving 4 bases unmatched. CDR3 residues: CASSMGLVTTGELFF. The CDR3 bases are TGTGCCAGTAGTATGGGACTAGTGACCACCGGGGAGCTGTTTTTT.

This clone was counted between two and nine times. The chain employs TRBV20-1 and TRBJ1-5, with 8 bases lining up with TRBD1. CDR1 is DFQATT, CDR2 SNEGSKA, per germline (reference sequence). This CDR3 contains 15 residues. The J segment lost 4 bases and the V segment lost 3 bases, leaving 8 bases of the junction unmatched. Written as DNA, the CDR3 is TGCAGTGCTAGTATGACAGGGGTGATTAATCAGCCCCAGCATTTT. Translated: CSASMTGVINQPQHF.

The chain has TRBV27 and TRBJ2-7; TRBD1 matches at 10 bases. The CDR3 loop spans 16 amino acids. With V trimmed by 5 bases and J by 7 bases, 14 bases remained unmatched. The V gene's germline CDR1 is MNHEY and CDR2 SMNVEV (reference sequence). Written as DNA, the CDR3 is TGTGCCAGCAGTGCTAAACCGGGACAGGGGTCGTGGGAGCAGTACTTC. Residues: CASSAKPGQGSWEQYF.

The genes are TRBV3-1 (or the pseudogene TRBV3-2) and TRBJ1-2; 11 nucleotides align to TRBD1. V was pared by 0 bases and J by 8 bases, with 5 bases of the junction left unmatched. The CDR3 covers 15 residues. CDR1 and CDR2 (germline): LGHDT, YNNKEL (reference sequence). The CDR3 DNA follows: TGTGCCAGCAGCCAAGAGGACAGGGGGCGCAAGGGCTACACCTTC. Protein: CASSQEDRGRKGYTF.

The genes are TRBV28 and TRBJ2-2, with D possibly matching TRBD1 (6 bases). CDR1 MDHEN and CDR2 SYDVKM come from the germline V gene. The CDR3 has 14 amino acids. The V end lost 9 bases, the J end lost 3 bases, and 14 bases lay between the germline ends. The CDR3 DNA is TGTGCCAGTTCCCGGCCAGGGGACACCGGGGAGCTGTTTTTT. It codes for CASSRPGDTGELFF.

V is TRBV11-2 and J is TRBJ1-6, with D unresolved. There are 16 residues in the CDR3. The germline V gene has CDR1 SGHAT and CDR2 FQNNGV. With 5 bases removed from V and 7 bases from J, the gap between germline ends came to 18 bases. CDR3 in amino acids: CASSRRGEGPNSPLHF. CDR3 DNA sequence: TGTGCCAGCAGCCGCCGTGGGGAGGGTCCGAATTCACCCCTCCACTTT. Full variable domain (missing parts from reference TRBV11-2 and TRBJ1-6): EAGVAQSPRYKIIEKRQSVAFWCNPISGHATLYWYQQILGQGPKLLIQFQNNGVVDDSQLPKDRFSAERLKGVDSTLKIQPAKLEDSAVYLCASSRRGEGPNSPLHFGNGTRLTVT.

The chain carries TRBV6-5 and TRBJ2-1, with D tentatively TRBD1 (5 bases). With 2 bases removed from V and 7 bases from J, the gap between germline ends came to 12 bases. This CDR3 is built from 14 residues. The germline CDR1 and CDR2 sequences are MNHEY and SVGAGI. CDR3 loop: CASSYRRVGNEQFF. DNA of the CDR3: TGTGCCAGCAGTTACCGCAGGGTAGGGAATGAGCAGTTCTTC.